This TCR beta chain was obtained from a study of blood T cells in healthy people across ages. Germline V gene data show CDR1 as DFQATT and CDR2 as SNEGSKA (reference sequence). Between the trimmed V and J ends, which lost 3 bases and 7 bases, there was a span of 13 bases. The CDR3 is made up of 12 amino acids. A second PCR, run for about 7 to 11 cycles, used a sample-barcoded 5' primer plus a J-beta primer mix. TCRdb fed the 5' RACE reads into MiXCR, producing one record per CDR3 protein. The data show more than 1,400,000 distinct CDR3 sequences, with roughly 40% seen just once and under 8% held by the top ten. Healthy individuals of Caucasian origin from Russia, aged about 6 to 95, served as donors. Each individual donor underwent a draw of approximately 10 milliliters of peripheral blood. At least 6 micrograms of total RNA were extracted per sample.

Sequencing input: blood. This receptor was obtained from a woman between 18 and 30 years old in good health. This chain joins TRBV20-1 and TRBJ2-7; no clear D. In nucleotides, the CDR3 is TGCAGTGCTAGCTCGCAAATCTATGAGCAGTACTTC. Its protein product is CSASSQIYEQYF.